This TCR beta chain emerged from a study of cytomegalovirus exposure and HLA in healthy donors. Study-wide points: Further analysis, carried out later, found HLA-associated TCR beta chains more clonally expanded than equally common other chains. Researchers reportedly found TCR beta sequences accurately predicted most subjects' HLA-A and HLA-B alleles.

This clone was detected only a few times. Antigen: not known. Healthy bone marrow donors supplied every sample. V lost 4 bases, J lost 5 bases, and 9 bases lay in between. The CDR3 has 12 amino acids. Germline V gene data show CDR1 as SGHNT and CDR2 as YYREEE (reference sequence). The primer mix had 60 Vbeta and 13 Jbeta primers. Sequenced by immunoSEQ multiplex PCR; TCRdb stores in-frame clones only, minus some. The table includes about 84,000 clones, roughly 64% detected once. The clonotype comes from a woman aged 40 to 49 in good health and CMV-seropositive. The chain joins TRBV5-4 to TRBJ1-1; D uncertain. Sample: PBMCs. CDR3 amino acids: CASSRSGTEAFF. For the CDR3, the DNA is TGTGCCAGCAGCCGATCGGGGACTGAAGCTTTCTTT. Full variable domain (rest looked up from reference TRBV5-4 and TRBJ1-1): ETGVTQSPTHLIKTRGQQVTLRCSSQSGHNTVSWYQQALGQGPQFIFQYYREEENGRGNFPPRFSGLQFPNYSSELNVNALELDDSALYLCASSRSGTEAFFGQGTRLTVV.